The rows below give T cell receptor beta chains drawn from one sample of a study of cytomegalovirus exposure and HLA in healthy donors. Only in-frame clones appear in the TCRdb table, and some are missing; sequencing was by immunoSEQ multiplex PCR. The sample consists of approximately 160,000 clones, over 70% of them appearing once. Material for sequencing was PBMCs. The receptors were sampled from a woman between 45 and 60 years old in good health and CMV-seropositive. Both conserved end residues are part of each CDR3. Fields, in order: D gene, J gene, clone size, V gene, CDR3 DNA, CDR3 protein. The D gene is left open where the match is weak. The size field is filled for only some rows; it gives once, few, many or a size class.

D gene: .; J gene: TRBJ2-3; clone size: .; V gene: TRBV10-3; CDR3 DNA: TGTGCCATCAGTGAAGGACGGGGGGCCCTTAGCACAGATACGCAGTATTTT; CDR3 protein: CAISEGRGALSTDTQYF
D gene: TRBD1; J gene: TRBJ2-3; clone size: .; V gene: TRBV18; CDR3 DNA: TGTGCCAGCTCACCAACAGGACAGGGAGTTTTGACAGATACGCAGTATTTT; CDR3 protein: CASSPTGQGVLTDTQYF
D gene: TRBD2; J gene: TRBJ2-7; clone size: .; V gene: TRBV6-1; CDR3 DNA: TGTGCCAGCAGTGTTCAATCTAGCGGCCCCTACGAGCAGTACTTC; CDR3 protein: CASSVQSSGPYEQYF
D gene: .; J gene: TRBJ1-5; clone size: .; V gene: TRBV30; CDR3 DNA: TGTGCCTGGTCGCAGGGGATGTGGCAGCCCCAGCATTTT; CDR3 protein: CAWSQGMWQPQHF
D gene: .; J gene: TRBJ2-7; clone size: .; V gene: TRBV9; CDR3 DNA: TGTGCCAGCAGCTTAGGGGGGGGAGGCTCCTACGAGCAGTACTTC; CDR3 protein: CASSLGGGGSYEQYF
D gene: .; J gene: TRBJ1-6; clone size: few; V gene: TRBV9; CDR3 DNA: TGTGCCAGCAGCGTACAGACTTATAATTCACCCCTCCACTTT; CDR3 protein: CASSVQTYNSPLHF
D gene: .; J gene: TRBJ1-1; clone size: .; V gene: TRBV19; CDR3 DNA: TGTGCCAGTAGTGTCGGGACACTAAATGAAGCTTTCTTT; CDR3 protein: CASSVGTLNEAFF
D gene: .; J gene: TRBJ1-5; clone size: .; V gene: TRBV6-4; CDR3 DNA: TGTGCCAGCAGCCAGGGGTGGAATCAGCCCCAGCATTTT; CDR3 protein: CASSQGWNQPQHF
D gene: TRBD2; J gene: TRBJ2-1; clone size: once; V gene: TRBV27; CDR3 DNA: TGTGCCAGCAGTTCCAGACTAGCGGGAGAGGGTGAGCAGTTCTTC; CDR3 protein: CASSSRLAGEGEQFF
D gene: .; J gene: TRBJ1-1; clone size: once; V gene: TRBV11-3; CDR3 DNA: TGTGCCAGCAGCTCCCATTGGGCAGGAATGAACACTGAAGCTTTCTTT; CDR3 protein: CASSSHWAGMNTEAFF
D gene: .; J gene: TRBJ2-5; clone size: .; V gene: TRBV30; CDR3 DNA: TGTGCCTGGAGTGAGGCTAGGAGGGGGGGGGAGACCCAGTACTTC; CDR3 protein: CAWSEARRGGETQYF
D gene: .; J gene: TRBJ1-1; clone size: .; V gene: TRBV18; CDR3 DNA: TGTGCCAGCCCACCACCGTGGGGAGGGTTGGACACTGAAGCTTTCTTT; CDR3 protein: CASPPPWGGLDTEAFF
D gene: TRBD2; J gene: TRBJ2-5; clone size: .; V gene: TRBV7-8; CDR3 DNA: TGTGCCAGCAGCTACCACTTGATAACTAGCGGAGAGAGCCAAGAGACCCAGTACTTC; CDR3 protein: CASSYHLITSGESQETQYF
D gene: TRBD1; J gene: TRBJ1-4; clone size: .; V gene: TRBV2; CDR3 DNA: TGTGCCAGCAGCGGTCGACAGGGACGAAATGAAAAACTGTTTTTT; CDR3 protein: CASSGRQGRNEKLFF
D gene: .; J gene: TRBJ1-2; clone size: .; V gene: TRBV27; CDR3 DNA: TGTGCCAGCAGTAGTACACCGTCCTATGGCTACACCTTC; CDR3 protein: CASSSTPSYGYTF
D gene: .; J gene: TRBJ1-2; clone size: .; V gene: TRBV9; CDR3 DNA: TGTGCCAGCAGCGTAGCAAGGGCAGGGGATAAAGACTATGGCTACACCTTC; CDR3 protein: CASSVARAGDKDYGYTF
D gene: TRBD2; J gene: TRBJ2-5; clone size: few; V gene: TRBV27; CDR3 DNA: TGTGCCAGCAGTTTATCTAGGGCGGGAGTGATCGGAGAGACCCAGTACTTC; CDR3 protein: CASSLSRAGVIGETQYF
D gene: TRBD2; J gene: TRBJ2-1; clone size: .; V gene: TRBV5-4; CDR3 DNA: TGTGCCAGTAGCCTCCCGGGGGAGGGCACCTACAATGAGCAGTTCTTC; CDR3 protein: CASSLPGEGTYNEQFF
D gene: .; J gene: TRBJ1-1; clone size: .; V gene: TRBV28; CDR3 DNA: TGTGCCAGCACCCAGGCCGGTTTCTTTAACACTGAAGCTTTCTTT; CDR3 protein: CASTQAGFFNTEAFF
D gene: .; J gene: TRBJ1-5; clone size: once; V gene: TRBV7-8; CDR3 DNA: TGTGCCAGCAGCCCAAGTCGACAGCAATATAGCAATCAGCCCCAGCATTTT; CDR3 protein: CASSPSRQQYSNQPQHF
D gene: .; J gene: TRBJ2-7; clone size: .; V gene: TRBV11-3; CDR3 DNA: TGTGCCAGCAGCTTAGGCCCAGGGGTCTCCTACGAGCAGTACTTC; CDR3 protein: CASSLGPGVSYEQYF
D gene: TRBD2; J gene: TRBJ2-3; clone size: .; V gene: TRBV11-3; CDR3 DNA: TGTGCCAGCAGCTTAGTCTCCGGACTAGCGGGGGTCACAGATACGCAGTATTTT; CDR3 protein: CASSLVSGLAGVTDTQYF
D gene: .; J gene: TRBJ2-3; clone size: .; V gene: TRBV28; CDR3 DNA: TGTGCCAGCAGGCGCGGCGGGACAGATACGCAGTATTTT; CDR3 protein: CASRRGGTDTQYF
D gene: .; J gene: TRBJ1-4; clone size: .; V gene: TRBV19; CDR3 DNA: TGTGCCAGTAGTGAGGGACTCGATGAAAAACTGTTTTTT; CDR3 protein: CASSEGLDEKLFF
D gene: TRBD1; J gene: TRBJ1-2; clone size: .; V gene: TRBV19; CDR3 DNA: TGTGCCAGTACCCCAGGGGGCTCCCTAAGATATGGCTACACCTTC; CDR3 protein: CASTPGGSLRYGYTF
D gene: TRBD1; J gene: TRBJ1-5; clone size: .; V gene: TRBV7-8; CDR3 DNA: TGTGCCAGCAGCAAACGATCGGACAGGGGTGATCAGCCCCAGCATTTT; CDR3 protein: CASSKRSDRGDQPQHF
D gene: .; J gene: TRBJ1-1; clone size: .; V gene: TRBV28; CDR3 DNA: TGTGCCAGCAGTACTAGCGGACAAACCCCACATCTACCGGGGTGGGACACTGAAGCTTTCTTT; CDR3 protein: CASSTSGQTPHLPGWDTEAFF
D gene: .; J gene: TRBJ1-1; clone size: .; V gene: TRBV6-1; CDR3 DNA: TGTGCCAGCAGGGGAGGGATACGAGGGAACACTGAAGCTTTCTTT; CDR3 protein: CASRGGIRGNTEAFF
D gene: .; J gene: TRBJ1-2; clone size: .; V gene: TRBV14; CDR3 DNA: TGTGCCAGCAGCCTGGGCCAAACAGGCTACACCTTC; CDR3 protein: CASSLGQTGYTF
D gene: TRBD2; J gene: TRBJ2-3; clone size: .; V gene: TRBV7-3; CDR3 DNA: TGTGCCAGCAGCTTCGCTCCCACAGCGGGAACGGCAGATACGCAGTATTTT; CDR3 protein: CASSFAPTAGTADTQYF
D gene: .; J gene: TRBJ1-1; clone size: .; V gene: TRBV7-2; CDR3 DNA: TGTGCCAGCAGCTTGGCGCCCAGAGTGGGGGGGAACCCTGAAGCTTTCTTT; CDR3 protein: CASSLAPRVGGNPEAFF
D gene: TRBD2; J gene: TRBJ2-1; clone size: .; V gene: TRBV9; CDR3 DNA: TGTGCCAGCGGGACTAGCGGGAGCTCCTACAATGAGCAGTTCTTC; CDR3 protein: CASGTSGSSYNEQFF
D gene: TRBD1; J gene: TRBJ1-4; clone size: few; V gene: TRBV28; CDR3 DNA: TGTGCCAGCACGTATCTGACAGGGCGGGGCGGCGAAAAACTGTTTTTT; CDR3 protein: CASTYLTGRGGEKLFF
D gene: .; J gene: TRBJ2-3; clone size: .; V gene: TRBV30; CDR3 DNA: TGTGCCTGGATAACTCCAGCGGATACGCAGTATTTT; CDR3 protein: CAWITPADTQYF
D gene: .; J gene: TRBJ2-2; clone size: .; V gene: TRBV30; CDR3 DNA: TGTGCCTGGAGCCCCCGCAGTACCGGGGAGCTGTTTTTT; CDR3 protein: CAWSPRSTGELFF
D gene: TRBD1; J gene: TRBJ1-3; clone size: .; V gene: TRBV4-2; CDR3 DNA: TGTGCCAGCAGCCTAACGGGACAGGGGTCTGGAAACACCATATATTTT; CDR3 protein: CASSLTGQGSGNTIYF
D gene: TRBD1; J gene: TRBJ2-1; clone size: .; V gene: TRBV18; CDR3 DNA: TGTGCCAGCTCGCCCGGGACAGGAGAATACAATGAGCAGTTCTTC; CDR3 protein: CASSPGTGEYNEQFF
D gene: .; J gene: TRBJ1-2; clone size: .; V gene: TRBV5-6; CDR3 DNA: TGTGCCAGCAGCTACTCAGGAACGAGTGGCTACACCTTC; CDR3 protein: CASSYSGTSGYTF
D gene: .; J gene: TRBJ2-7; clone size: .; V gene: TRBV18; CDR3 DNA: TGTGCCAGCTCACCCCCCACGGGGGAGCAGTACTTC; CDR3 protein: CASSPPTGEQYF
D gene: TRBD2; J gene: TRBJ2-2; clone size: .; V gene: TRBV18; CDR3 DNA: TGTGCCAGCTCACCCCCTGGGCGGGAGTCGACCGGGGAGCTGTTTTTT; CDR3 protein: CASSPPGRESTGELFF
D gene: .; J gene: TRBJ2-1; clone size: .; V gene: TRBV7-3; CDR3 DNA: TGTGCCAGCATGGCTAGCAACTCCTACAATGAGCAGTTCTTC; CDR3 protein: CASMASNSYNEQFF
D gene: .; J gene: TRBJ1-5; clone size: .; V gene: TRBV19; CDR3 DNA: TGTGCCAGTAGTATAACAGGCTCAAATCAGCCCCAGCATTTT; CDR3 protein: CASSITGSNQPQHF
D gene: .; J gene: TRBJ1-2; clone size: .; V gene: TRBV7-6; CDR3 DNA: TGTGCCAGCAGCCCCCTTGCGGACTATGGCTACACCTTC; CDR3 protein: CASSPLADYGYTF
D gene: TRBD2; J gene: TRBJ2-3; clone size: .; V gene: TRBV5-1; CDR3 DNA: TGCGCCAGCAGCCCCACGGGAGGGCCGGGTGATACGCAGTATTTT; CDR3 protein: CASSPTGGPGDTQYF
D gene: TRBD2; J gene: TRBJ2-3; clone size: few; V gene: TRBV19; CDR3 DNA: TGTGCCAGTAGTATGAAGACTAGCGGGGGAACCACAGATACGCAGTATTTT; CDR3 protein: CASSMKTSGGTTDTQYF
D gene: .; J gene: TRBJ2-5; clone size: .; V gene: TRBV7-2; CDR3 DNA: TGTGCCAGCAGCTTAGGGTCGACCGGGGAGACCCAGTACTTC; CDR3 protein: CASSLGSTGETQYF
D gene: .; J gene: TRBJ1-1; clone size: .; V gene: TRBV2; CDR3 DNA: TGTGCCAGCAGTGTACAGCGGGCTAACACTGAAGCTTTCTTT; CDR3 protein: CASSVQRANTEAFF
D gene: .; J gene: TRBJ2-2; clone size: .; V gene: TRBV6-5; CDR3 DNA: TGTGCCAGCAGTCTCCTTCAGGAAGGCGGGGAGCTGTTTTTT; CDR3 protein: CASSLLQEGGELFF
D gene: .; J gene: TRBJ2-7; clone size: .; V gene: TRBV11-2; CDR3 DNA: TGTGCCAGCAGCTTAGAAAGCTCCGAGCAGTACTTC; CDR3 protein: CASSLESSEQYF
D gene: TRBD2; J gene: TRBJ2-7; clone size: .; V gene: TRBV9; CDR3 DNA: TGTGCCAGCAGCGTAGGAGCGGGGTCTTCCTACGAGCAGTACTTC; CDR3 protein: CASSVGAGSSYEQYF
D gene: .; J gene: TRBJ1-1; clone size: .; V gene: TRBV19; CDR3 DNA: TGTGCCAGTAGTATGCAGGGGATAACTGAAGCTTTCTTT; CDR3 protein: CASSMQGITEAFF
D gene: .; J gene: TRBJ2-5; clone size: .; V gene: TRBV15; CDR3 DNA: TGTGCCACCAGCAGAGCTTACACAGAGACCCAGTACTTC; CDR3 protein: CATSRAYTETQYF
D gene: TRBD1; J gene: TRBJ1-5; clone size: .; V gene: TRBV7-2; CDR3 DNA: TGTGCCAGCAGCCCTCGAAACAGGGGGGGCTTAAATCAGCCCCAGCATTTT; CDR3 protein: CASSPRNRGGLNQPQHF
D gene: .; J gene: TRBJ2-7; clone size: .; V gene: TRBV29-1; CDR3 DNA: TGCAGCGTTGAAGGGGGCGGTCGGCCCTACGAGCAGTACTTC; CDR3 protein: CSVEGGGRPYEQYF